The rows below give T cell receptor beta chains drawn from one sample of a study of blood T cell repertoires in COVID-19. Method: immunoSEQ multiplex PCR; TCRdb's copy keeps in-frame clones and lacks some. Of approximately 300,000 clones listed, more than 85% were seen once; the top ten hold less than 20%. The sequenced material came from PBMCs or T cells enriched from blood (not recorded which). Receptors originate from a woman aged 30 to 39 who had recovered from COVID-19. CDR3s include the opening cysteine and the closing phenylalanine or tryptophan. Each record gives: V gene, D gene, clone size, J gene, CDR3 protein, CDR3 DNA. A D gene is named only where the DNA matches it firmly. The size of a clone is reported for some rows only, either as once, few or many, or as a class for expanded clones.

TRBV15	NA	NA	TRBJ1-5	CATSTRRHNQPQHF	TGTGCCACCAGCACCCGACGACACAATCAGCCCCAGCATTTT
TRBV3-1/TRBV3-2	NA	NA	TRBJ1-1	CASRGGDLNTEAFF	TGTGCCAGCCGTGGGGGGGACCTGAACACTGAAGCTTTCTTT
TRBV5-1	TRBD1	once	TRBJ1-2	CASSPGVGTAYGYTF	TGCGCCAGCAGCCCGGGGGTCGGGACAGCCTATGGCTACACCTTC
TRBV5-1	TRBD1	NA	TRBJ2-2	CASSLPGTANTGELFF	TGCGCCAGCAGCTTGCCCGGGACAGCGAACACCGGGGAGCTGTTTTTT
TRBV12-3/TRBV12-4	NA	NA	TRBJ2-3	CASRSGRTDTQYF	TGTGCCAGCAGAAGCGGTCGCACAGATACGCAGTATTTT
TRBV29-1	NA	NA	TRBJ2-2	CSVDWSTGELFF	TGCAGCGTCGACTGGTCCACCGGGGAGCTGTTTTTT
TRBV11-2	TRBD2	NA	TRBJ2-1	CASSPGLGVQFF	TGTGCCAGCAGCCCAGGACTAGGCGTGCAGTTCTTC
TRBV30	TRBD2	NA	TRBJ2-1	CAWSPRGGRALEQFF	TGTGCCTGGAGTCCACGGGGGGGCAGGGCATTGGAGCAGTTCTTC
TRBV19	TRBD2	NA	TRBJ2-4	CASSILTGGPNIQYF	TGTGCCAGTAGTATTCTCACGGGAGGGCCCAACATTCAGTACTTC
TRBV28	NA	once	TRBJ1-5	CASTKYRFGSNQPQHF	TGTGCCAGCACCAAATACAGGTTTGGGAGCAATCAGCCCCAGCATTTT
TRBV5-4	TRBD1	NA	TRBJ1-2	CASSHSGQSGYGYTF	TGTGCCAGCAGCCATTCGGGACAGAGTGGCTATGGCTACACCTTC
TRBV27	TRBD1	NA	TRBJ2-1	CASSVGQGAWNEQFF	TGTGCCAGCAGTGTGGGACAGGGGGCTTGGAATGAGCAGTTCTTC
TRBV11-3	TRBD1	NA	TRBJ2-7	CASSLHGQGAYEQYF	TGTGCCAGCAGCTTACATGGACAGGGGGCATACGAGCAGTACTTC
TRBV5-1	TRBD1	NA	TRBJ2-1	CASSLRTGESDEQFF	TGCGCCAGCAGCTTAAGGACAGGCGAGTCGGATGAGCAGTTCTTC
TRBV15	TRBD1	NA	TRBJ2-2	CATSVGTGTTGELFF	TGTGCCACCAGCGTCGGGACAGGGACCACCGGGGAGCTGTTTTTT
TRBV11-1	TRBD1	NA	TRBJ2-5	CASSFSTGQETQYF	TGTGCCAGCAGCTTTTCGACAGGGCAAGAGACCCAGTACTTC
TRBV5-1	NA	NA	TRBJ2-5	CASSPGGMGETQYF	TGCGCCAGCAGCCCAGGGGGGATGGGAGAGACCCAGTACTTC
TRBV7-9	TRBD1	NA	TRBJ2-7	CASSTGTGKTPSSYEQYF	TGTGCCAGCAGCACCGGGACAGGCAAGACACCCTCCTCCTACGAGCAGTACTTC
TRBV28	TRBD1	NA	TRBJ1-2	CAATGGNRGYTF	TGTGCCGCGACAGGGGGGAATCGGGGCTACACCTTC
TRBV12-3/TRBV12-4	NA	NA	TRBJ2-5	CASSYGETQYF	TGTGCCAGCAGTTACGGGGAGACCCAGTACTTC
TRBV19	TRBD1	NA	TRBJ2-1	CASKKQGYNEQFF	TGTGCCAGTAAAAAACAGGGGTACAATGAGCAGTTCTTC
TRBV28	NA	NA	TRBJ1-4	CASSSGGKNEKLFF	TGTGCCAGCAGTTCCGGGGGAAAAAATGAAAAACTGTTTTTT
TRBV19	NA	NA	TRBJ2-3	CASSIRTRRITDTQYF	TGTGCCAGTAGTATACGCACTAGGCGAATCACAGATACGCAGTATTTT
TRBV2	NA	NA	TRBJ2-5	CASSRDQETQYF	TGTGCCAGCAGTCGGGACCAAGAGACCCAGTACTTC
TRBV4-1	TRBD2	NA	TRBJ2-7	CASSQQRGYEQYF	TGCGCCAGCAGCCAGCAGCGGGGCTACGAGCAGTACTTC
TRBV7-9	NA	NA	TRBJ2-7	CASSLAPGKFHEQYF	TGTGCCAGCAGCTTAGCTCCAGGGAAGTTCCACGAGCAGTACTTC
TRBV12-3/TRBV12-4	NA	few	TRBJ2-7	CASSRDTYEQYF	TGTGCCAGCAGTCGGGACACCTACGAGCAGTACTTC